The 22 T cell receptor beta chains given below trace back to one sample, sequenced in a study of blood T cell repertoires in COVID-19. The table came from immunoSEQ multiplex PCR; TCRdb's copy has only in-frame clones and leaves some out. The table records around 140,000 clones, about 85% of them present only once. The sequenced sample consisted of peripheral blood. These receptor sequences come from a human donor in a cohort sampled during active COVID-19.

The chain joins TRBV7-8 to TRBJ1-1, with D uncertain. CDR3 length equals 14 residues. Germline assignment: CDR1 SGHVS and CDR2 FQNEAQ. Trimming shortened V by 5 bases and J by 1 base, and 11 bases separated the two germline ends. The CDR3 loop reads CASSLRLPNTEAFF. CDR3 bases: TGTGCCAGCAGCCTACGACTACCGAACACTGAAGCTTTCTTT.

This CDR3 is CAWSLSRGGGSPLHF. The CDR3 DNA reads as TGTGCCTGGAGCCTCTCCCGGGGAGGAGGATCACCCCTCCACTTT. The V gene is TRBV30, the J gene TRBJ1-6; D is unclear. V was cut by 3 bases and J by 10 bases, with 19 bases left in between. CDR1 is GTSNPN, CDR2 SVGIG, per germline (reference sequence). This CDR3 has 15 residues.

CDR3: CAIRPGLGGPMDTQYF. Here the CDR3 DNA reads TGTGCCATCAGGCCGGGACTAGGGGGGCCAATGGATACGCAGTATTTT. J is TRBJ2-3 and V is TRBV10-3; TRBD2 matches at 8 bases. The ends lost 6 bases at V and 6 bases at J; junction bases unmatched: 14. Germline values: CDR1 ENHRY, CDR2 SYGVKD. The CDR3 is 16 residues long.

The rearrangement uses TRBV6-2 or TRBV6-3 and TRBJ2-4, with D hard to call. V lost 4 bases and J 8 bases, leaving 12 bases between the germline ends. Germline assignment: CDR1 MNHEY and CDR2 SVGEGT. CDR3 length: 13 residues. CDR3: CASSLIYQDIQYF. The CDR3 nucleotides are TGTGCCAGCAGTTTGATCTATCAGGACATTCAGTACTTC.

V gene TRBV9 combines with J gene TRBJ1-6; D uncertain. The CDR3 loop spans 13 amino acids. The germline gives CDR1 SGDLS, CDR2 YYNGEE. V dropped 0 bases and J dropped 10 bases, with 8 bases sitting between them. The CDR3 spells CASSVAAGSPLHF. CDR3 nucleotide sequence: TGTGCCAGCAGCGTAGCTGCGGGCTCACCCCTCCACTTT. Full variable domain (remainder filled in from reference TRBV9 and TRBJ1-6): DSGVTQTPKHLITATGQRVTLRCSPRSGDLSVYWYQQSLDQGLQFLIQYYNGEERAKGNILERFSAQQFPDLHSELNLSSLELGDSALYFCASSVAAGSPLHFGNGTRLTVT.

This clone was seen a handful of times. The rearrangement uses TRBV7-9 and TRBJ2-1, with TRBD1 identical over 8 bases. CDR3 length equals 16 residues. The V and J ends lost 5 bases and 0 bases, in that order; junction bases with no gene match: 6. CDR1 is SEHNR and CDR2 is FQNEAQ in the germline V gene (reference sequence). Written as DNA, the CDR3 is TGTGCCAGCAGCCCTCCAGGGGGCTACTCCTACAATGAGCAGTTCTTC. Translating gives CASSPPGGYSYNEQFF.

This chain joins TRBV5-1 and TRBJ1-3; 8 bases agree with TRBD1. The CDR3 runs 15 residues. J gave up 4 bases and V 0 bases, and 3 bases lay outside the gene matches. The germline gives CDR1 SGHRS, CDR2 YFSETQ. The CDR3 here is CASSLDRGKGNTIYF. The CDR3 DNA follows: TGCGCCAGCAGCTTGGACAGGGGGAAAGGAAACACCATATATTTT.

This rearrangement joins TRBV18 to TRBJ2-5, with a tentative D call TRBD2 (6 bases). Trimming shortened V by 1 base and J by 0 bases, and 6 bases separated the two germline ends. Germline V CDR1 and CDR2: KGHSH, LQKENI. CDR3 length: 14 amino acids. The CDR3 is CASSPRDYQETQYF. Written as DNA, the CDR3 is TGTGCCAGCTCACCACGGGACTACCAAGAGACCCAGTACTTC.

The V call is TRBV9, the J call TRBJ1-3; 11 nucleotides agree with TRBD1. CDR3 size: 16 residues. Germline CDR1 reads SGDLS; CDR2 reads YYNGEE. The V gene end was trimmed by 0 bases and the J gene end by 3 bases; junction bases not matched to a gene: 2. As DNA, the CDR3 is TGTGCCAGCAGCGTAGGGGACAGGGGGTTTGGAAACACCATATATTTT. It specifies CASSVGDRGFGNTIYF.

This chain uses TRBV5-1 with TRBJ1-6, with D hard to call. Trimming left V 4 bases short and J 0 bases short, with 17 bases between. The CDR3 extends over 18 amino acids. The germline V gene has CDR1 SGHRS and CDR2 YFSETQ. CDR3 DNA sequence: TGCGCCAGCAGCCCGCGGGAGCAGGCGAGCTCCTATAATTCACCCCTCCACTTT. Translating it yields CASSPREQASSYNSPLHF.

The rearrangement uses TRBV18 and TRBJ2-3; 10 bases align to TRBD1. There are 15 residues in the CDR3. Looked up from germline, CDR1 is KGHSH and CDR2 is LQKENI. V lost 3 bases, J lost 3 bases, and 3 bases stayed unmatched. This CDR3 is CASSPRDRGTDTQYF. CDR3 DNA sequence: TGTGCCAGCTCACCGCGGGACAGGGGTACAGATACGCAGTATTTT.

The CDR3 nucleotides are TGTGCCAGTAGACTAGTGGCGAACACCGGGGAGCTGTTTTTT. Protein product: CASRLVANTGELFF. V and J are TRBV7-3 and TRBJ2-2, with a possible D match to TRBD2 (6 bases). The V end was cut by 9 bases, the J end by 0 bases, with 11 bases between. The CDR3 sequence is 14 residues long. Germline CDR1 reads SGHTA; CDR2 reads FQGTGA.

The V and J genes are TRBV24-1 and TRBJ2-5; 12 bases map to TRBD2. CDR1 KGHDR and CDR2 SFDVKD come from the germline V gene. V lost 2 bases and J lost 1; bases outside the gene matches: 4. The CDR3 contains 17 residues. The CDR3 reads CATSDSGLAGRQETQYF. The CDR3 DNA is TGTGCCACCAGTGATTCAGGACTAGCGGGACGCCAAGAGACCCAGTACTTC.

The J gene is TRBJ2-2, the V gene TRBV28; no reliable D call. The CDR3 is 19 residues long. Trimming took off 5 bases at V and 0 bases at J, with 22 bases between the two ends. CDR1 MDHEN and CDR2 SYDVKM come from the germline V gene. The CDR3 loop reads CASSLPGFGARTNTGELFF. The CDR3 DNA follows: TGTGCCAGCAGTCTCCCCGGGTTCGGAGCGAGAACGAACACCGGGGAGCTGTTTTTT.

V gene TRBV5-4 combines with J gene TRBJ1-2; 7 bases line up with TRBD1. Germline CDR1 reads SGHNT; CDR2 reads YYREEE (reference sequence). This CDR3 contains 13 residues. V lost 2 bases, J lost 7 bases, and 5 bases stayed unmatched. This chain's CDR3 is CASSFTGAGGYTF. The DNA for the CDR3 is TGTGCCAGCAGCTTCACAGGGGCCGGTGGCTACACCTTC.

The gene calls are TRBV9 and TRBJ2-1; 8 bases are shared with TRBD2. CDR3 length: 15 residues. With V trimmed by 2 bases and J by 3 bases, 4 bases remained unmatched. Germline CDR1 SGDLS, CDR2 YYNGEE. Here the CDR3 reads CASSVSGIVYNEQFF. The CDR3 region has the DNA TGTGCCAGCAGCGTTAGCGGGATAGTCTACAATGAGCAGTTCTTC.

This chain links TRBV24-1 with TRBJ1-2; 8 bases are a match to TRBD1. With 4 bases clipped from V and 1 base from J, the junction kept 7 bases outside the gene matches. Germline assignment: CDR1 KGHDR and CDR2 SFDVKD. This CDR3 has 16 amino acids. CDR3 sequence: CATSESGGGLNYGYTF. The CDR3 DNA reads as TGTGCCACCAGTGAATCAGGGGGCGGCCTTAACTATGGCTACACCTTC.

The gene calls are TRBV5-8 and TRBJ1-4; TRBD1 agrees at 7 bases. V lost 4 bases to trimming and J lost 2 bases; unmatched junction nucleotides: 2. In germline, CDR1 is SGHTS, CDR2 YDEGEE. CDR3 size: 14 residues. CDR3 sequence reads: CASSPGQTNEKLFF. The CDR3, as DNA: TGTGCCAGCAGCCCGGGACAGACTAATGAAAAACTGTTTTTT.

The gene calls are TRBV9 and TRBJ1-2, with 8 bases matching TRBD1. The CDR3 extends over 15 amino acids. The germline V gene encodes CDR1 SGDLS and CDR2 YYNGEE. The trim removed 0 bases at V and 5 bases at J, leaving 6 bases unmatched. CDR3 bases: TGTGCCAGCAGCGTAGGGGGACAGGCGGTATATGGCTACACCTTC. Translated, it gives CASSVGGQAVYGYTF.

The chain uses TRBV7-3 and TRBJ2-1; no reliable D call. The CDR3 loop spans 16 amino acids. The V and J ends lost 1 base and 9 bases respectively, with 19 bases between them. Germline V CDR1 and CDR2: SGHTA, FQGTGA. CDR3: CASSLRPGESSGEQFF. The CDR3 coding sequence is TGTGCCAGCAGCTTAAGGCCCGGAGAATCCTCTGGTGAGCAGTTCTTC.

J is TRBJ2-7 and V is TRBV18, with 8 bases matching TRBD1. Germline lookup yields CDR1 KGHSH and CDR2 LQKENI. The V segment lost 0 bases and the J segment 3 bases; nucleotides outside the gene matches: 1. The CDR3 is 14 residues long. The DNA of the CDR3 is TGTGCCAGCTCACCACCGACAGGGGTCTACGAGCAGTACTTC. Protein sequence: CASSPPTGVYEQYF.

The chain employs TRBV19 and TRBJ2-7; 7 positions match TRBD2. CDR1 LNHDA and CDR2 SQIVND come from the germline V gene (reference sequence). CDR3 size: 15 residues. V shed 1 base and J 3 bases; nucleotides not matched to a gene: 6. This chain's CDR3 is CASSIGGGTGYEQYF. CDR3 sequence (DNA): TGTGCCAGTAGTATAGGGGGGGGGACTGGCTACGAGCAGTACTTC.